A selection of T cell receptor beta chains follows, all from one sample in a study of blood T cell repertoires in COVID-19. Only in-frame clones appear in the TCRdb table, and some are missing; sequencing was by immunoSEQ multiplex PCR. The sample records fewer than 250,000 clones, around 84% being singletons. Sample: peripheral blood. These TCRs come from a woman older than 75 with COVID-19, enrolled during active disease. CDR3s include the opening cysteine and the closing phenylalanine or tryptophan. The D gene is left open where the match is weak. Clone size is given for some rows only: seen once, a few or many times, or a class if the clone is expanded.

CASSPWTSGATTGELFF,TGTGCCAGCAGTCCTTGGACTAGCGGGGCAACCACCGGGGAGCTGTTTTTT,TRBJ2-2,-,TRBD2,17,TRBV27
CASSLDGGGTDTQYF,TGTGCCAGCAGCTTAGACGGGGGAGGCACAGATACGCAGTATTTT,TRBJ2-3,-,-,15,TRBV7-2
CASSSDRWTTEAFF,TGTGCCAGCAGCTCGGACAGGTGGACAACTGAAGCTTTCTTT,TRBJ1-1,-,TRBD1,14,TRBV9
CASSQGGGYEQYF,TGTGCCAGCAGCCAAGGCGGGGGATACGAGCAGTACTTC,TRBJ2-7,once,TRBD2,13,TRBV3-1/TRBV3-2
CASSETSSADTQYF,TGTGCCAGCAGTGAGACTAGCTCGGCAGATACGCAGTATTTT,TRBJ2-3,-,TRBD2,14,TRBV6-1
CASNGATGPYEQYF,TGTGCCAGCAACGGCGCGACAGGCCCCTACGAGCAGTACTTC,TRBJ2-7,-,-,14,TRBV6-5
CATSDPGLAGGRDTQYF,TGTGCCACCAGTGACCCGGGACTAGCGGGGGGTCGAGATACGCAGTATTTT,TRBJ2-3,once,TRBD2,17,TRBV24-1
CASSLVRGNEQFF,TGTGCCAGCAGCTTGGTTAGAGGCAATGAGCAGTTCTTC,TRBJ2-1,-,-,13,TRBV5-8
CASRDSSNQPQHF,TGTGCCTCCCGGGACAGCAGCAATCAGCCCCAGCATTTT,TRBJ1-5,few,TRBD1,13,TRBV10-3
CASRTGYSGANVLTF,TGTGCCAGCAGGACGGGGTACTCTGGGGCCAACGTCCTGACTTTC,TRBJ2-6,-,-,15,TRBV7-2
CASSAPTASGTDTQYF,TGTGCCAGCAGCGCCCCGACAGCGTCGGGCACAGATACGCAGTATTTT,TRBJ2-3,-,-,16,TRBV5-4
CSAPALTEAFF,TGCAGTGCCCCCGCGCTCACTGAAGCTTTCTTT,TRBJ1-1,once,-,11,TRBV20-1
CASSQSEGDKGVHAEAFF,TGCGCCAGCAGTCAATCGGAAGGGGATAAGGGGGTACACGCTGAAGCTTTCTTT,TRBJ1-1,-,-,18,TRBV23-1
CASSPLGEGTEAFF,TGCGCCAGCAGCCCTCTGGGGGAGGGCACTGAAGCTTTCTTT,TRBJ1-1,once,-,14,TRBV5-1
CASNPTGESNYGYTF,TGTGCCAGCAATCCAACCGGAGAGTCTAACTATGGCTACACCTTC,TRBJ1-2,-,-,15,TRBV28
CASSLQGAGEAFF,TGCGCCAGCAGCTTACAGGGGGCGGGTGAAGCTTTCTTT,TRBJ1-1,-,TRBD1,13,TRBV5-1
CASSVGNSGNTIYF,TGCGCCAGCAGCGTCGGTAACTCTGGAAACACCATATATTTT,TRBJ1-3,-,-,14,TRBV5-1
CASSATDLNTEAFF,TGTGCCAGCAGCGCGACAGATTTGAACACTGAAGCTTTCTTT,TRBJ1-1,-,-,14,TRBV9
CASRFSGGGIDTQYF,TGTGCCAGCAGATTTAGCGGGGGGGGAATAGATACGCAGTATTTT,TRBJ2-3,-,TRBD2,15,TRBV28
CASRGAGAQSYEQYF,TGTGCCAGCAGGGGCGCGGGGGCCCAAAGCTACGAGCAGTACTTC,TRBJ2-7,-,-,15,TRBV6-5
CASSRNSDSGNTIYF,TGCGCCAGCAGCCGGAACAGTGACTCTGGAAACACCATATATTTT,TRBJ1-3,-,-,15,TRBV4-1
CASSIDRGVSGYTF,TGCGCCAGCAGCATAGACAGGGGAGTTAGTGGCTACACCTTC,TRBJ1-2,-,TRBD1,14,TRBV5-1
CASKTANTEAFF,TGTGCCAGCAAAACAGCGAACACTGAAGCTTTCTTT,TRBJ1-1,-,-,12,TRBV2
CASSQFTGQNYEQYF,TGCGCCAGCAGCCAATTCACAGGACAGAATTACGAGCAGTACTTC,TRBJ2-7,-,-,15,TRBV5-1
CSASQQAGSCFF,-,TRBJ2-2,-,-,12,TRBV20-1
CASSLKLAADEQYF,TGTGCCAGCAGCTTAAAACTAGCGGCCGACGAGCAGTACTTC,TRBJ2-7,once,TRBD2,14,TRBV7-2
CASSFRTSGGSNNEQFF,TGTGCCAGCAGCTTTAGGACTAGCGGGGGCTCCAACAATGAGCAGTTCTTC,TRBJ2-1,-,TRBD2,17,TRBV5-6
CASSVTSGGATDTQYF,TGTGCCAGTAGTGTTACTAGCGGGGGGGCTACAGATACGCAGTATTTT,TRBJ2-3,-,TRBD2,16,TRBV19
CTSSQGFRGYGYTF,TGCACCAGCAGCCAAGGGTTTCGGGGCTATGGCTACACCTTC,TRBJ1-2,-,-,14,TRBV1
CASSLAPGPVVQETQYF,TGCGCCAGCAGCTTGGCCCCAGGGCCAGTGGTCCAAGAGACCCAGTACTTC,TRBJ2-5,few,-,17,TRBV5-1
CASSLGQPNYGYTF,TGCGCCAGCAGCTTGGGACAGCCTAACTATGGCTACACCTTC,TRBJ1-2,-,-,14,TRBV5-1
CASSFSSAYNEQFF,TGTGCCAGCAGTTTCTCTAGCGCCTACAATGAGCAGTTCTTC,TRBJ2-1,-,-,14,TRBV9
CATSRESPGVGGYTF,TGTGCCACCAGCAGAGAGAGCCCAGGGGTGGGCGGCTACACCTTC,TRBJ1-2,-,-,15,TRBV15
CASSLGGSGNTIYF,TGCGCCAGCAGCTTGGGAGGCTCTGGAAACACCATATATTTT,TRBJ1-3,-,-,14,TRBV5-1
CASSLVLAGDEDEQFF,TGTGCCAGCAGCTTAGTACTAGCGGGGGATGAGGATGAGCAGTTCTTC,TRBJ2-1,-,TRBD2,16,TRBV11-2
CSVLGLAGIYEQFF,TGCAGCGTTCTTGGACTAGCGGGGATTTATGAGCAGTTCTTC,TRBJ2-1,-,TRBD2,14,TRBV29-1
CASSYGRVWGYTF,TGTGCCAGCAGTTACGGCAGGGTGTGGGGCTACACCTTC,TRBJ1-2,-,-,13,TRBV6-2/TRBV6-3
CASRFDRDYGYTF,TGCGCCAGCAGATTTGACAGGGACTATGGCTACACCTTC,TRBJ1-2,-,TRBD1,13,TRBV5-1
CASSATTGTGFNQPQHF,TGTGCCAGCAGTGCAACTACCGGGACAGGATTCAATCAGCCCCAGCATTTT,TRBJ1-5,-,TRBD1,17,TRBV28
CASSPGFSGYGYTF,TGTGCCAGTAGTCCGGGATTTTCGGGCTATGGCTACACCTTC,TRBJ1-2,-,-,14,TRBV19
CASSRPGQGAFPTDTQYF,TGTGCCAGCAGTAGACCGGGACAGGGGGCATTCCCGACAGATACGCAGTATTTT,TRBJ2-3,-,TRBD1,18,TRBV6-2/TRBV6-3
CASSQGGGQPQHF,TGTGCCAGCAGCCAAGGGGGCGGCCAGCCCCAGCATTTT,TRBJ1-5,-,-,13,TRBV3-1/TRBV3-2